This T cell receptor (beta chain) was found in a study of blood T cells in healthy people across ages. Points from the study as a whole: CMV infection status of these donors was not known. Whereas aged donors had fewer naive CD4+ cells, long-lived donors had more of them and higher diversity.

PCR was performed a second time for roughly 6 to 12 cycles using a sample-barcoded 5' primer and a J-beta primer mix. Each sample provided no less than 2.5 million CDR3-containing paired-end reads. MiXCR, run by TCRdb on the 5' RACE reads, gives a single entry per CDR3 protein. The sample has roughly 1.5 million distinct CDR3 sequences, 35% to 45% seen once; the top ten hold about 4.1%. As to this clonotype: Its antigen is unidentified.

Each sample gave at least 6.5 million isolated PBMCs. The germline CDR1 and CDR2 sequences are SEHNR and FQNEAQ (reference sequence). This CDR3 has 15 amino acids. V lost 1 base and J 3 bases, leaving 12 bases between the germline ends. The TCR was taken from a woman between 18 and 29 years old in good health. This chain uses TRBV7-9 with TRBJ1-2, with a weak D call TRBD1 (5 bases). The sample consisted of blood. CDR3 sequence reads: CASSLGQGFDYGYTF. DNA of the CDR3: TGTGCCAGCAGCTTAGGGCAGGGATTCGACTATGGCTACACCTTC.